This paragraph reports one T cell receptor beta chain. V dropped 5 bases and J dropped 7; count of bases not matched to a gene: 7. Germline CDR1 is SEHNR and CDR2 is FQNEAQ (reference sequence). The CDR3 loop spans 13 amino acids. These data come from a study of T cell repertoires in MIS-A myocarditis. TCRdb's table, derived via immunoSEQ multiplex PCR, lists solely in-frame clones and lacks some. Of roughly 12,000 clones in the sample, around 83% were seen once. This TCR derives from a man younger than 35 with fulminant myocarditis from multisystem inflammatory syndrome in adults (MIS-A) after COVID-19. V gene TRBV7-9 combines with J gene TRBJ1-1; 7 bases are shared with TRBD1. Sequenced input: right ventricle heart tissue obtained at autopsy. The chain's CDR3 is CASSAGQRFEAFF. CDR3 nucleotides: TGTGCCAGCAGCGCGGGACAGAGATTTGAAGCTTTCTTT. The full variable domain, completed using reference TRBV7-9 and TRBJ1-1, is DTGVSQNPRHKITKRGQNVTFRCDPISEHNRLYWYRQTLGQGPEFLTYFQNEAQLEKSRLLSDRFSAERPKGSFSTLEIQRTEQGDSAMYLCASSAGQRFEAFFGQGTRLTVV.